This T cell receptor beta chain appears in the sequencing data of a study of cytomegalovirus exposure and HLA in healthy donors. V was clipped by 0 bases and J by 11 bases, with 20 bases between them. The CDR3 is 16 amino acids. The germline CDR1 and CDR2 sequences are LGHNA and YNFKEQ. All donors participated as healthy donors of bone marrow. Primers included in the PCR were 60 Vbeta and 13 Jbeta primers. This table comes from immunoSEQ multiplex PCR, and its TCRdb copy is limited to in-frame clones, with some not included. The sample yields approximately 130,000 clones, of which the top ten take up 1.5% to 2%.

This sequence joins TRBV4-2 and TRBJ1-5; D perhaps matches TRBD1 (6 bases). The receptor comes from a woman between 55 and 75 years old in good health and CMV-seronegative. The specimen sequenced was PBMCs. CDR3 region: CASSQDMGAPIKAQHF. The CDR3, as DNA: TGTGCCAGCAGCCAAGATATGGGGGCCCCCATCAAGGCCCAGCATTTT.